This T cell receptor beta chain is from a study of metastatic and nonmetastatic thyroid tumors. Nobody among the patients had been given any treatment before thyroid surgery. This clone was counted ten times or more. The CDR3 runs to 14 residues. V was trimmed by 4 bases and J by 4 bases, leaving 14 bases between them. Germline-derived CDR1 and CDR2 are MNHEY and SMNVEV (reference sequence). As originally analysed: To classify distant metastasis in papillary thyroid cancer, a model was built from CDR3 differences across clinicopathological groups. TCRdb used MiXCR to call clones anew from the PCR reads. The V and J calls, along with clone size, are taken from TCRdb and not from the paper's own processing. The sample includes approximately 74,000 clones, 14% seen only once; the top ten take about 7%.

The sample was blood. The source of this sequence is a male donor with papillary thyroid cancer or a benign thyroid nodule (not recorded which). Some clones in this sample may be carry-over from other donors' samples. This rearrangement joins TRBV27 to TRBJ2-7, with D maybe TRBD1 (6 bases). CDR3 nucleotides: TGTGCCAGCAGTTGGTGGGGCAGGGGTTACGAGCAGTACTTC. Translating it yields CASSWWGRGYEQYF.